Below are 13 T cell receptor beta chains sequenced from a single sample in a study of blood T cell repertoires in COVID-19. TCRdb's table, derived via immunoSEQ multiplex PCR, lists solely in-frame clones and lacks some. Counted here are 340,000 or so clones, around 86% occurring once; the ten biggest clones make up 1%. The sequenced sample was peripheral blood. Every receptor here comes from a middle-aged man with active or convalescent COVID-19.

CDR3 DNA sequence: TGTGCCAGCAGCCGCGCCGGGACAGGGACTCAGCCCCAGCATTTT. The encoded protein is CASSRAGTGTQPQHF. The chain is built from TRBV28 and TRBJ1-5, with 9 bases identical to TRBD1. The CDR3 loop spans 15 amino acids. The germline gives CDR1 MDHEN, CDR2 SYDVKM. Unmatched junction bases numbered 9, after V lost 6 bases and J lost 6 bases.

The chain is built from TRBV5-1 and TRBJ1-5; D call uncertain. The germline gives CDR1 SGHRS, CDR2 YFSETQ. Trimming took 1 base from V and 4 from J, leaving 6 bases between them. The CDR3 contains 13 residues. Written as DNA, the CDR3 is TGCGCCAGCAGCTTGACACAAAATCAGCCCCAGCATTTT. It encodes CASSLTQNQPQHF.

The rearrangement joins TRBV6-5 to TRBJ2-7, with TRBD2 matching over 11 bases. The CDR3 has 16 residues. CDR1 and CDR2 from the germline V gene are MNHEY and SVGAGI. Trimming cost V 4 bases and J 2 bases; bases outside gene matches: 7. CDR3 in amino acids: CASSLPGTSGPYEQYF. The CDR3 DNA is TGTGCCAGCAGTTTGCCCGGGACTAGCGGCCCCTACGAGCAGTACTTC.

The chain combines TRBV4-3 with TRBJ2-5, with TRBD1 matching 8 bases. Germline assignment: CDR1 LGHNA and CDR2 YSLEER. The CDR3 has 14 amino acids. V lost 6 bases and J lost 4; bases outside the gene matches: 7. CDR3 region: CASRSTGAGETQYF. As DNA, the CDR3 is TGCGCCAGCAGATCGACAGGGGCGGGAGAGACCCAGTACTTC.

The J gene is TRBJ2-1, the V gene TRBV28; D is uncertain. Trimming removed 6 bases at V and 8 bases at J, with 8 bases between. This CDR3 has 11 amino acids. Per the germline V gene, CDR1 is MDHEN and CDR2 is SYDVKM. CDR3 sequence reads: CASRAAHEQFF. The CDR3 nucleotides are TGTGCCAGCAGGGCGGCCCATGAGCAGTTCTTC.

The rearrangement uses TRBV5-1 and TRBJ2-3; D is perhaps TRBD2 (5 bases). Germline CDR1 reads SGHRS; CDR2 reads YFSETQ. V shed 1 base and J shed 4 bases, with 10 bases lying between them. The CDR3 runs 14 residues. For the CDR3, the DNA is TGCGCCAGCAGCTTGTTTCTAGCTGCAGATACGCAGTATTTT. This gives the protein CASSLFLAADTQYF.

The rearrangement joins TRBV10-3 to TRBJ2-3, with D perhaps TRBD2 (6 bases). Germline loops: CDR1 ENHRY, CDR2 SYGVKD. V lost 4 bases and J 2 bases, leaving 16 bases between the germline ends. This CDR3 has 16 amino acids. CDR3 nucleotide sequence: TGTGCCATCAGTGGTCCTCCTAGCGCCGACACAGATACGCAGTATTTT. This translates into CAISGPPSADTDTQYF.

The V call is TRBV6-6, the J call TRBJ1-2, with 10 bases that match TRBD1. From germline, CDR1 is MNHNY and CDR2 SVGAGI (reference sequence). J lost 8 bases, V lost 6 bases, and 9 bases had no gene match. CDR3 length equals 14 residues. The chain's CDR3 is CASSPNDRGRGYTF. In DNA form, the CDR3 reads TGTGCCAGCAGCCCCAACGACAGGGGGCGCGGCTACACCTTC.

This chain connects TRBV5-4 to TRBJ1-1; TRBD1 matches 9 bases. Trimming cost V 3 bases and J 0 bases; bases outside gene matches: 6. The CDR3 spans 16 residues. CDR1 SGHNT and CDR2 YYREEE come from the germline V gene (reference sequence). DNA of the CDR3: TGTGCCAGCAGCTCTCGGACAGGGGATGTGAACACTGAAGCTTTCTTT. Its translation: CASSSRTGDVNTEAFF.

This clone was found a few times. The chain links TRBV6-5 to TRBJ2-5; 8 bases are shared with TRBD1. This CDR3 comprises 15 residues. Unmatched junction bases numbered 8, after V lost 5 bases and J lost 3 bases. CDR1 and CDR2 (germline): MNHEY, SVGAGI. The CDR3 is CASSSQGAKEETQYF. The DNA for the CDR3 is TGTGCCAGCAGTAGTCAGGGGGCAAAGGAAGAGACCCAGTACTTC.

The gene calls are TRBV2 and TRBJ2-5, with TRBD1 as a possible D gene (5 bases). V was cut by 6 bases and J by 5 bases, with 13 bases left in between. Germline CDR1 reads SNHLY; CDR2 reads FYNNEI. This CDR3 has 13 amino acids. In nucleotides, the CDR3 is TGTGCCAGCAGCGCTGACAGTCGGGAGACCCAGTACTTC. It encodes CASSADSRETQYF.

Turning to this clone: Other DNA sequences within the sample encode an identical CDR3. The chain uses TRBV20-1 and TRBJ2-7, with 8 bases matching TRBD2. There are 11 residues in the CDR3. Trimming removed 2 bases from V and 6 bases from J; junction bases left unmatched: 0. Per germline, CDR1 DFQATT and CDR2 SNEGSKA (reference sequence). The DNA for the CDR3 is TGCAGTGCTAGAAGCGGGAGCGAGCAGTACTTC. Protein product: CSARSGSEQYF.

The chain couples TRBV7-3 to TRBJ2-1, with 12 bases fitting TRBD2. The CDR3 has 15 residues. V shed 5 bases and J 9 bases; nucleotides not matched to a gene: 8. CDR1 and CDR2 from the germline V gene are SGHTA and FQGTGA. The CDR3 reads CASSTSGRSLGEQFF. In DNA form, the CDR3 reads TGTGCCAGCAGCACTAGCGGGAGGAGTTTAGGTGAGCAGTTCTTC.